These 20 T cell receptor beta chains share one sample of origin, sequenced in a study of CD8+ T cells in alopecia areata. Following extraction, RNA underwent reverse transcription to cDNA, which served as the sequencing template. Produced via immunoSEQ multiplex PCR; TCRdb's table is partial and in-frame only. The data contain around 120,000 clones, roughly 68% of them singletons. Material for sequencing was CD4+ T cells sorted from blood. The receptors shown here come from a human donor in good health.

This rearrangement joins TRBV19 to TRBJ1-2; D possibly corresponds to TRBD1 (5 bases). The CDR3 has 15 residues. CDR1 is LNHDA and CDR2 is SQIVND in the germline V gene (reference sequence). V lost 0 bases and J lost 4, with 12 bases in between. CDR3 sequence: CASSIDRGQTYGYTF. CDR3 DNA: TGTGCCAGTAGTATAGATCGGGGCCAGACCTATGGCTACACCTTC.

CDR3 bases: TGTGCCTGGAAGGCGACAACTAATGAAAAACTGTTTTTT. Translated, it gives CAWKATTNEKLFF. V usage is TRBV30 and J usage is TRBJ1-4; D remains unclear. The CDR3 runs to 13 residues. Germline values: CDR1 GTSNPN, CDR2 SVGIG (reference sequence). Trimming stripped 4 bases from V and 0 bases from J, with 6 bases between.

V usage is TRBV11-2 and J usage is TRBJ1-2; no clear D. CDR3 length equals 13 residues. Per the germline V gene, CDR1 is SGHAT and CDR2 is FQNNGV. Trimming pared 8 bases from V and 8 bases from J, leaving 18 bases between. The CDR3 here is CASAADGSRGYTF. CDR3 DNA: TGTGCCAGCGCCGCCGACGGATCGAGGGGCTACACCTTC.

The chain uses TRBV30 and TRBJ1-1; D unresolved. Germline lookup yields CDR1 GTSNPN and CDR2 SVGIG (reference sequence). The germline V and J ends were trimmed by 2 bases and 11 bases, with 12 bases remaining between them. The CDR3 length is 11 residues. The CDR3 sequence is CAWSLRVEAFF. The DNA of the CDR3 is TGTGCCTGGAGTCTTAGGGTGGAGGCTTTCTTT.

The gene calls are TRBV19 and TRBJ2-5; weak D call: TRBD2 (6 bases). V was trimmed by 4 bases and J by 4 bases, leaving 10 bases between them. The CDR3 is made up of 13 amino acids. Germline V lookup: CDR1 LNHDA, CDR2 SQIVND (reference sequence). CDR3 DNA sequence: TGTGCCAGTAGTAGCGGGGATAGAGAGACCCAGTACTTC. It yields the protein CASSSGDRETQYF.

This clone has only a few counts. The chain links TRBV29-1 to TRBJ2-1; D possibly corresponds to TRBD2 (6 bases). The CDR3 covers 15 residues. The germline V gene has CDR1 SQVTM and CDR2 ANQGSEA. V was clipped by 7 bases and J by 3 bases, with 19 bases between them. The CDR3 DNA reads TGCAGCGGCCGGGACTCCATCCAGAACTACAATGAGCAGTTCTTC. This encodes CSGRDSIQNYNEQFF.

This chain connects TRBV5-5 to TRBJ2-1; 9 positions match TRBD2. The CDR3 runs 15 residues. Germline CDR1 reads SGHKS; CDR2 reads YYEKEE (reference sequence). V lost 3 bases to trimming and J lost 6 bases; unmatched junction nucleotides: 7. The CDR3 coding sequence is TGTGCCAGCAGCTCGCGGGGGGGCTCTGGCAATGAGCAGTTCTTC. Its protein product is CASSSRGGSGNEQFF.

The chain couples TRBV5-4 to TRBJ2-7; TRBD1 aligns across 9 bases. The CDR3 runs to 15 residues. Trimming took 5 bases from V and 6 from J; bases not matched to a gene: 12. The germline CDR1 and CDR2 sequences are SGHNT and YYREEE (reference sequence). CDR3 in DNA: TGTGCCAGCAGGGCACACAGGGGGCGCCGTCCCGAGCAGTACTTC. Its translation is CASRAHRGRRPEQYF.

The chain has TRBV5-1 and TRBJ2-5; D is possibly TRBD1 (5 bases). The CDR3 extends over 15 amino acids. Trimming shortened V by 0 bases and J by 2 bases, and 11 bases separated the two germline ends. Germline assignment: CDR1 SGHRS and CDR2 YFSETQ. DNA for the CDR3: TGCGCCAGCAGCTTGGGTAGACAGCCTCAAGAGACCCAGTACTTC. Translated: CASSLGRQPQETQYF.

This clone was counted a few times. This chain joins TRBV28 and TRBJ2-7, with 8 bases lining up with TRBD2. This CDR3 has 14 amino acids. In germline, CDR1 is MDHEN, CDR2 SYDVKM. V was pared by 6 bases and J by 5 bases, with 9 bases of the junction left unmatched. The CDR3 sequence is CASRSSGGRNEQYF. The CDR3 DNA is TGTGCCAGCAGATCCAGCGGGGGTAGGAACGAGCAGTACTTC.

A few counts support this clone. The chain employs TRBV29-1 and TRBJ2-5; D is perhaps TRBD1 (6 bases). The CDR3 is made up of 12 amino acids. V gave up 4 bases and J gave up 7 bases, with 13 bases separating them. CDR1 and CDR2 from the germline V gene are SQVTM and ANQGSEA. This CDR3 is CSVGQGPGTQYF. The CDR3 DNA follows: TGCAGCGTTGGGCAGGGGCCCGGGACCCAGTACTTC.

V and J are TRBV27 and TRBJ1-1; D not certain. This CDR3 has 18 amino acids. V lost 8 bases to trimming and J lost 0 bases, with 25 bases between them. The germline V gene encodes CDR1 MNHEY and CDR2 SMNVEV (reference sequence). The CDR3, as DNA: TGTGCCAGCCGCTCCTATCCCGCCCGTAGTGTCATGAACACTGAAGCTTTCTTT. Residues: CASRSYPARSVMNTEAFF.

This clone came up a few times. The V call is TRBV4-2, the J call TRBJ2-7, with a weak D call TRBD1 (6 bases). Per germline, CDR1 LGHNA and CDR2 YNFKEQ. Between the trimmed V and J ends, which lost 0 bases and 0 bases, there was a span of 15 bases. The CDR3 contains 17 residues. DNA of the CDR3: TGTGCCAGCAGCCAAGATGGTGGGGGCCTCGGCTCCTACGAGCAGTACTTC. It codes for CASSQDGGGLGSYEQYF.

The chain carries TRBV5-1 and TRBJ2-1; tentatively, D is TRBD2 (6 bases). The V end lost 4 bases, the J end lost 0 bases, and 14 bases lay between the germline ends. This CDR3 comprises 16 residues. CDR1 is SGHRS and CDR2 is YFSETQ in the germline V gene. The CDR3 DNA reads as TGCGCCAGCAGCCCCGTCGCGGGGCACTCCTACAATGAGCAGTTCTTC. The encoded protein is CASSPVAGHSYNEQFF.

The chain has TRBV28 and TRBJ2-7; unclear D gene. This CDR3 has 14 residues. Trimming took 4 bases from V and 3 from J, leaving 13 bases between them. The V gene's germline CDR1 is MDHEN and CDR2 SYDVKM. The CDR3 here is CASSSHSGVYEQYF. The CDR3 nucleotides are TGTGCCAGCAGTTCCCATTCTGGTGTCTACGAGCAGTACTTC.

The CDR3 DNA follows: TGTGCCAGCAGTGACGGCAGGGTCCCGAATTCACCCCTCCACTTT. This codes for CASSDGRVPNSPLHF. This sequence joins TRBV2 and TRBJ1-6; possible D gene TRBD1, 5 bases. The germline CDR1 and CDR2 sequences are SNHLY and FYNNEI. Trimming stripped 3 bases from V and 7 bases from J, with 13 bases between. The CDR3 sequence is 15 residues long.

This clone has more than one count but fewer than ten. This chain uses TRBV23-1 with TRBJ1-2; TRBD1 agrees at 9 bases. TRBV23-1 is an ORF, and what it does is uncertain. Trimming at V came to 8 bases and at J to 6 bases, leaving 22 bases not matched to a gene. The CDR3 extends over 18 amino acids. The CDR3 sequence: CASPSSRDREGLRDGYTF. The CDR3 coding sequence is TGCGCCAGCCCTAGCTCCCGGGACAGGGAGGGCTTGAGGGATGGCTACACCTTC.

V is TRBV7-2 and J is TRBJ2-3; 11 nucleotides line up with TRBD2. The CDR3 has 15 residues. The junction had 6 bases not matched to a gene; V was cut back by 3 bases and J by 7 bases. The germline V gene has CDR1 SGHTA and CDR2 FQGNSA. The CDR3 protein is CASSFSGGALNTQYF. The CDR3 DNA follows: TGTGCCAGCAGCTTTAGCGGGGGGGCCTTAAATACGCAGTATTTT.

This CDR3 reads CSVEDGGYEQYF. Here the CDR3 DNA reads TGCAGCGTTGAAGATGGGGGCTACGAGCAGTACTTC. This chain connects TRBV29-1 to TRBJ2-7; D tentatively fits TRBD1 or TRBD2 (5 bases each). With 0 bases removed from V and 3 bases from J, the gap between germline ends came to 6 bases. The CDR3 length is 12 residues. Germline-derived CDR1 and CDR2 are SQVTM and ANQGSEA.

The rearrangement joins TRBV18 to TRBJ1-2; TRBD1 matches 10 bases. The CDR3 is made up of 13 amino acids. CDR1 and CDR2 from the germline V gene are KGHSH and LQKENI. The junction had 2 bases not matched to a gene; V was cut back by 4 bases and J by 6 bases. CDR3 DNA sequence: TGTGCCAGCTCACGGGACAGGGGAAATGGCTACACCTTC. It codes for CASSRDRGNGYTF.